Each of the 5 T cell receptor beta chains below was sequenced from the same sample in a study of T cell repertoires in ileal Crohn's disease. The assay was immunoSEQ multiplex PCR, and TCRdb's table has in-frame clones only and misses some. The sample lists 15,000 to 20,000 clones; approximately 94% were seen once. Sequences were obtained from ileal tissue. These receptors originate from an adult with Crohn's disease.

Here the CDR3 reads CASSFSRMNTGELFF. The DNA of the CDR3 is TGTGCCAGCAGCTTTTCCAGGATGAACACCGGGGAGCTGTTTTTT. The chain recombines TRBV7-2 with TRBJ2-2; D is unclear. Germline V CDR1 and CDR2: SGHTA, FQGNSA. With 3 bases removed from V and 1 base from J, the gap between germline ends came to 9 bases. The CDR3 runs to 15 residues.

CDR3 sequence reads: CASSSIGGPFETQYF. CDR3 DNA sequence: TGTGCCAGCAGCTCAATAGGGGGACCGTTTGAGACCCAGTACTTC. The chain recombines TRBV11-2 with TRBJ2-5, with a weak D call TRBD1 (6 bases). Per the germline V gene, CDR1 is SGHAT and CDR2 is FQNNGV. Between the trimmed V and J ends, which lost 4 bases and 5 bases, there was a span of 17 bases. The CDR3 spans 15 residues.

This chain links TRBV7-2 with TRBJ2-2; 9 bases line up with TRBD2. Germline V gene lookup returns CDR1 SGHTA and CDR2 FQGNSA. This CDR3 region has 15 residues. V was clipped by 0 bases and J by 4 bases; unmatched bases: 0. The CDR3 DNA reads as TGTGCCAGCAGCTTAGCACTAGCGGGCACCGGGGAGCTGTTTTTT. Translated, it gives CASSLALAGTGELFF.

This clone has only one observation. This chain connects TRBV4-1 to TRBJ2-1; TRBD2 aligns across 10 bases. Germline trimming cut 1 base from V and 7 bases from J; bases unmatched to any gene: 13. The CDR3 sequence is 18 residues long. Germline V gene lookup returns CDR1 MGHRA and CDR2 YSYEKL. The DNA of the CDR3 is TGCGCCAGCAGCCAAGGTCTCAGGAGCGGGGGGGGTTGGAATGAGCAGTTCTTC. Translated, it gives CASSQGLRSGGGWNEQFF.

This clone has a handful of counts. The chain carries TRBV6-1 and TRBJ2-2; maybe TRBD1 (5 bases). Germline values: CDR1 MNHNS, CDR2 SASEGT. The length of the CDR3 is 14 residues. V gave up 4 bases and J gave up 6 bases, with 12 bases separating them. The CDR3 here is CASSGYRLSGELFF. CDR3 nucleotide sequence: TGTGCCAGCAGTGGCTACAGGTTGTCCGGGGAGCTGTTTTTT.